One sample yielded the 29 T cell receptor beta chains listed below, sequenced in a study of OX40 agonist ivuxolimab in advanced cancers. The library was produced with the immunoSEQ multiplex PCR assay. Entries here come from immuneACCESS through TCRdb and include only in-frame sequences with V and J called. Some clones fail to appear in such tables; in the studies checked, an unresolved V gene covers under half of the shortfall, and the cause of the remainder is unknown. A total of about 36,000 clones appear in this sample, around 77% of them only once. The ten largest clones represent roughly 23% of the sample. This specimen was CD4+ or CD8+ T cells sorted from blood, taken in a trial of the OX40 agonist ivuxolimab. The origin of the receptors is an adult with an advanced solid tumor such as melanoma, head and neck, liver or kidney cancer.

DNA for the CDR3: TGTGCCAGCAGCTTAAGGCACAGGGCAGAGACCCAGTACTTC. Translating gives CASSLRHRAETQYF. The gene calls are TRBV13 and TRBJ2-5, with D maybe TRBD1 (6 bases). The CDR3 totals 14 residues. The germline CDR1 and CDR2 sequences are PRHDT and FYEKMQ (reference sequence). The germline V and J ends were trimmed by 2 bases and 4 bases, with 11 bases remaining between them.

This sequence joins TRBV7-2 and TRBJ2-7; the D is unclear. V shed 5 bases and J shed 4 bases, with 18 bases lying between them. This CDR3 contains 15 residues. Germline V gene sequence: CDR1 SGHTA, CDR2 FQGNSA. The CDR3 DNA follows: TGTGCCAGCAGCCCAGACCCGGGTAGCAGGTACGAGCAGTACTTC. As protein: CASSPDPGSRYEQYF.

CDR3 DNA sequence: TGTGCCAGCAGTTACTCGATTGGGGGGAGCAACTACGAGCAGTACTTC. Protein sequence: CASSYSIGGSNYEQYF. The rearrangement links TRBV6-5 to TRBJ2-7; D is possibly TRBD2 (6 bases). The germline CDR1 and CDR2 sequences are MNHEY and SVGAGI. This CDR3 spans 16 amino acids. Trimming took 0 bases from V and 3 from J, leaving 15 bases between them.

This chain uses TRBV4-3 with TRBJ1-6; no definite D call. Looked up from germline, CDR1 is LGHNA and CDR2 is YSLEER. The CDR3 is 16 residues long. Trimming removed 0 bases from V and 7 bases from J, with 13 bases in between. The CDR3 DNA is TGCGCCAGCAGCCAAGAATTTCGGGCGGGGAATTCACCCCTCCACTTT. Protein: CASSQEFRAGNSPLHF.

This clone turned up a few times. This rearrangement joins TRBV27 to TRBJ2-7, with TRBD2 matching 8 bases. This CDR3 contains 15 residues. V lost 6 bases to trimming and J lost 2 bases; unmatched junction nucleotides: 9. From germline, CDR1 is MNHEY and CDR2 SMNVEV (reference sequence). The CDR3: CASRRGSGNPYEQYF. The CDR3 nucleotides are TGTGCCAGCAGGCGGGGTAGCGGGAACCCCTACGAGCAGTACTTC.

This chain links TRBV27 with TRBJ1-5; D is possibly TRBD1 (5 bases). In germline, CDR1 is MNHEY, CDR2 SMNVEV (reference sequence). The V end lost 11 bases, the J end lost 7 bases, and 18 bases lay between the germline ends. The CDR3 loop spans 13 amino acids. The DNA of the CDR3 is TGTGCCTCTTCTCCCCTGGGGCAACAGCCCCAGCATTTT. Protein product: CASSPLGQQPQHF.

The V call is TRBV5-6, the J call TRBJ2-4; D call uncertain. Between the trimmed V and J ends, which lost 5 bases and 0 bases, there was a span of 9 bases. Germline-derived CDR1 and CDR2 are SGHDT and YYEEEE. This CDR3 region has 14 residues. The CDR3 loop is CASSSEKAKNIQYF. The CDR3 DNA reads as TGTGCCAGCAGTTCGGAGAAAGCCAAAAACATTCAGTACTTC.

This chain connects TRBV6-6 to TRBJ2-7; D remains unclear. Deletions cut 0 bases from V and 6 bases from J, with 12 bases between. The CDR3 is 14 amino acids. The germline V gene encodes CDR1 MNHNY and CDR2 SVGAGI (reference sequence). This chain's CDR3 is CASSYSFERPEQYF. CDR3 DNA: TGTGCCAGCAGTTACTCCTTCGAACGGCCCGAGCAGTACTTC.

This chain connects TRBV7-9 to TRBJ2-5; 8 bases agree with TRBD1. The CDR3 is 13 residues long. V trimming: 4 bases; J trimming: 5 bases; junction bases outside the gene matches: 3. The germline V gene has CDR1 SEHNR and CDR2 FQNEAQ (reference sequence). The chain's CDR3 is CASSWTGLETQYF. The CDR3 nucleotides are TGTGCCAGCAGCTGGACAGGGTTGGAGACCCAGTACTTC.

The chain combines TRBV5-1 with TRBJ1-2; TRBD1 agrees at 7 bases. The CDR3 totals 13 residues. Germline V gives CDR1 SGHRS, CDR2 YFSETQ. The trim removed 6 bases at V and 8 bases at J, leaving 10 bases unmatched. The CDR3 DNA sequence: TGCGCCAGCACGACAGGGCCTTTCAGCGGCTACACCTTC. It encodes CASTTGPFSGYTF. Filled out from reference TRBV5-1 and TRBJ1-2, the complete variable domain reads KAGVTQTPRYLIKTRGQQVTLSCSPISGHRSVSWYQQTPGQGLQFLFEYFSETQRNKGNFPGRFSGRQFSNSRSEMNVSTLELGDSALYLCASTTGPFSGYTFGSGTRLTVV.

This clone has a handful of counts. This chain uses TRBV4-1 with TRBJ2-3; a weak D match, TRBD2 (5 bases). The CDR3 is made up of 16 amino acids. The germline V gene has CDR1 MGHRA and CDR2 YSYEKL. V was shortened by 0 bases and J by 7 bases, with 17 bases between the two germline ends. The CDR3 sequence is CASSQELGSSGHTQYF. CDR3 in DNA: TGCGCCAGCAGCCAAGAGCTTGGGAGCTCCGGCCATACGCAGTATTTT.

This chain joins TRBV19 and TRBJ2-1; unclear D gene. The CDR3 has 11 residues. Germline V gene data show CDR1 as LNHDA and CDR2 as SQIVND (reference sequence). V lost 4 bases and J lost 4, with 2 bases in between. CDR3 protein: CASSTYNEQFF. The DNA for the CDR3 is TGTGCCAGTAGTACGTACAATGAGCAGTTCTTC.

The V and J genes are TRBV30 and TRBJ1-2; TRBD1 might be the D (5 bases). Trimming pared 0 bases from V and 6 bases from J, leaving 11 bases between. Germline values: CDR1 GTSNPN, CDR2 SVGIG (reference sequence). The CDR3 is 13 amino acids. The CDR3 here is CAWSVTGGDGYTF. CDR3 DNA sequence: TGTGCCTGGAGTGTAACGGGGGGTGATGGCTACACCTTC.

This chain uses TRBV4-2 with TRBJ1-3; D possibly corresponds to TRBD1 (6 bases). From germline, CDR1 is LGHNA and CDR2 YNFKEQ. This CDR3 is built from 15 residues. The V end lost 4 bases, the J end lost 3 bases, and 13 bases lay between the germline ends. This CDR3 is CASSLDRYLGNTIYF. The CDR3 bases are TGTGCCAGCAGCCTTGACAGGTACCTTGGAAACACCATATATTTT.

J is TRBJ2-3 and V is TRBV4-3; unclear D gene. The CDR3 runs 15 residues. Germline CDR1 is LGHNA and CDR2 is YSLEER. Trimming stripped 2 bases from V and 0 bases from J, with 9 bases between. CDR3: CASSQSDTSTDTQYF. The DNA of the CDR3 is TGCGCCAGCAGCCAATCAGACACCAGCACAGATACGCAGTATTTT.

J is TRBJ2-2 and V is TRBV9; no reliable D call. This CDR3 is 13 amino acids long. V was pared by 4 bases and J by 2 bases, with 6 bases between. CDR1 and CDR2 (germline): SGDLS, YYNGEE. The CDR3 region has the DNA TGTGCCAGCAGCCAGGAAAACACCGGGGAGCTGTTTTTT. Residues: CASSQENTGELFF.

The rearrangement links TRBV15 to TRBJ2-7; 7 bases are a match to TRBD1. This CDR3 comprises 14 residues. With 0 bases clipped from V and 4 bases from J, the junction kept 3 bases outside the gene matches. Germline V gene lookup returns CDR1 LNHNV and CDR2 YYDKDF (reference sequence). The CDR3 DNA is TGTGCCACCAGCAGAGATAGGGGGCCTTACGAGCAGTACTTC. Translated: CATSRDRGPYEQYF.

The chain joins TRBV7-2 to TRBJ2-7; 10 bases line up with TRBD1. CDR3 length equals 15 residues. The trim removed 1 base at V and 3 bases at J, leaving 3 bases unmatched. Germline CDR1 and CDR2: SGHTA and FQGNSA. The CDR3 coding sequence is TGTGCCAGCAGCTTAGTCCGGGACAGGGGCTACGAGCAGTACTTC. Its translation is CASSLVRDRGYEQYF.

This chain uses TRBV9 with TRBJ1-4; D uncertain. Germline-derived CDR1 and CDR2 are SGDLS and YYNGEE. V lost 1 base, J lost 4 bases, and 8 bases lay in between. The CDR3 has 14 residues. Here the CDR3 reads CASSVSGGNEKLFF. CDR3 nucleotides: TGTGCCAGCAGCGTATCTGGCGGTAATGAAAAACTGTTTTTT.

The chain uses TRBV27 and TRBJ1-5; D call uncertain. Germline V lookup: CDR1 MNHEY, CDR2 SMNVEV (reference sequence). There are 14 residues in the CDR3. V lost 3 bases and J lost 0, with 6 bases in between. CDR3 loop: CASSLFGSNQPQHF. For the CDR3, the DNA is TGTGCCAGCAGTTTGTTCGGTAGCAATCAGCCCCAGCATTTT.

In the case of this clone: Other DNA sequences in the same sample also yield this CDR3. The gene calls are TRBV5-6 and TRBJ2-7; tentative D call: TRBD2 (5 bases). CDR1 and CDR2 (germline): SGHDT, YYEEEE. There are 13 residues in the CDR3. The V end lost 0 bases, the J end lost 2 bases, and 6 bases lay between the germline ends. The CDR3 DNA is TGTGCCAGCAGCTTGGGACTAACCTACGAGCAGTACTTC. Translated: CASSLGLTYEQYF. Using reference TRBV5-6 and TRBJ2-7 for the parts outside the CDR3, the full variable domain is DAGVTQSPTHLIKTRGQQVTLRCSPKSGHDTVSWYQQALGQGPQFIFQYYEEEERQRGNFPDRFSGHQFPNYSSELNVNALLLGDSALYLCASSLGLTYEQYFGPGTRLTVT.

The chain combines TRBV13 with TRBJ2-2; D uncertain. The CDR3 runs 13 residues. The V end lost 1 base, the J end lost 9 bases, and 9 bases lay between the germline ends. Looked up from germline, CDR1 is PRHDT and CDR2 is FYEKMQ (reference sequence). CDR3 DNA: TGTGCCAGCAGCTTAGTCCTCTCCCGGGAGCTGTTTTTT. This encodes CASSLVLSRELFF. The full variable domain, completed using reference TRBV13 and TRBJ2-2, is AAGVIQSPRHLIKEKRETATLKCYPIPRHDTVYWYQQGPGQDPQFLISFYEKMQSDKGSIPDRFSAQQFSDYHSELNMSSLELGDSALYFCASSLVLSRELFFGEGSRLTVL.

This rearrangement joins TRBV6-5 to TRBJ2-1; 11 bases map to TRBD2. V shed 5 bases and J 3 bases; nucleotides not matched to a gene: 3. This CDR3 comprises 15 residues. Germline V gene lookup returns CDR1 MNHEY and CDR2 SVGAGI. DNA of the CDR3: TGTGCCAGCAGTCCTGGACTAGCGGGCTACAATGAGCAGTTCTTC. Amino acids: CASSPGLAGYNEQFF.

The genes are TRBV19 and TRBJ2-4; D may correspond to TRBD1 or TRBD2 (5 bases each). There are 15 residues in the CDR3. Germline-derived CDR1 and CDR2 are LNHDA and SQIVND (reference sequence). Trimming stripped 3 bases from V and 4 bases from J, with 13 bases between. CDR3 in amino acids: CASSITGGPKNIQYF. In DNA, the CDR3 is TGTGCCAGTAGTATCACAGGAGGCCCGAAAAACATTCAGTACTTC.

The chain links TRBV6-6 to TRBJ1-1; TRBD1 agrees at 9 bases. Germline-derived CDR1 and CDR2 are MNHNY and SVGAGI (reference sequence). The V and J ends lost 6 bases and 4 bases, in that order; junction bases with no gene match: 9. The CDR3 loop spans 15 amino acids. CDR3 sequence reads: CASRITGGKGTEAFF. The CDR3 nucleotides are TGTGCCAGCAGAATAACAGGGGGCAAAGGCACTGAAGCTTTCTTT.

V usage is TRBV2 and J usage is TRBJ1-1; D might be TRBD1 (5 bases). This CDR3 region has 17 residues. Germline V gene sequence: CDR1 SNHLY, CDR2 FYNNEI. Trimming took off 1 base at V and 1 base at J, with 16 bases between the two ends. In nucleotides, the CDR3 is TGTGCCAGCAGTGAAGTAGGACAAGGAATAGCGAACACTGAAGCTTTCTTT. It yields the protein CASSEVGQGIANTEAFF.

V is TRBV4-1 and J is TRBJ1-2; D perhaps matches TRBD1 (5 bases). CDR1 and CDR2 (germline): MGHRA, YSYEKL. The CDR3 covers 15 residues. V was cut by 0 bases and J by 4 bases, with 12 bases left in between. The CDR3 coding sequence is TGCGCCAGCAGCCAAGATGAGGGGCCAATCTATGGCTACACCTTC. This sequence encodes CASSQDEGPIYGYTF.

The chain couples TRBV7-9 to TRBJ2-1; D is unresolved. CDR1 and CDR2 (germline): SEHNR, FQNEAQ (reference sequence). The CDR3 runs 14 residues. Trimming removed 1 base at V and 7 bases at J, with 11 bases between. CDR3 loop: CASSLEGRLNEQFF. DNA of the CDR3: TGTGCCAGCAGCTTAGAGGGCCGCCTTAATGAGCAGTTCTTC. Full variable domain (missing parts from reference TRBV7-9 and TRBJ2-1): DTGVSQNPRHKITKRGQNVTFRCDPISEHNRLYWYRQTLGQGPEFLTYFQNEAQLEKSRLLSDRFSAERPKGSFSTLEIQRTEQGDSAMYLCASSLEGRLNEQFFGPGTRLTVL.

The CDR3 loop reads CASSWGGSLNTGELFF. CDR3 DNA: TGTGCCAGCAGCTGGGGGGGCAGCCTAAACACCGGGGAGCTGTTTTTT. This chain joins TRBV7-3 and TRBJ2-2, with a weak D call TRBD2 (7 bases). Trimming removed 4 bases at V and 2 bases at J, with 14 bases between. Germline loops: CDR1 SGHTA, CDR2 FQGTGA. The CDR3 runs to 16 residues.